The 4 T cell receptor beta chains given below trace back to one sample, sequenced in a study of T-cell reconstitution after alpha-beta-depleted transplantation in children. The library targeted TCRbeta and was prepared with unique molecular identifiers. Via MiXCR, TCRdb re-called the PCR reads, giving one row per CDR3 protein. The table has 200,000 to 250,000 distinct CDR3 sequences, 8% to 10% seen once; the top ten hold over 5%. The sequences come from PBMCs from the stem cell graft donor, collected from the stem cell graft. These TCRs come from a human donor who donated a stem cell graft to a child with acute lymphoblastic leukemia.

This clonotype was found many times. The genes are TRBV6-1 and TRBJ1-2; the match to TRBD1 covers 8 bases. The CDR3 totals 14 residues. Germline CDR1 is MNHNS and CDR2 is SASEGT. V shed 4 bases, J shed 3 bases, and the junction held 4 bases outside the gene matches. The CDR3 loop reads CASSVDRGDYGYTF. CDR3 DNA: TGTGCCAGCAGTGTTGACAGGGGTGACTATGGCTACACCTTC.

As DNA, the CDR3 is TGTGCCAGCTCACCTATGGACAGGGCCTCAGCAAGCAAGCAGTACTTC. Its protein is CASSPMDRASASKQYF. The gene calls are TRBV18 and TRBJ2-7, with 8 bases aligning to TRBD1. The CDR3 is 16 amino acids. From germline, CDR1 is KGHSH and CDR2 LQKENI. The junction had 15 bases not matched to a gene; V was cut back by 3 bases and J by 8 bases.

This chain uses TRBV6-1 with TRBJ1-6; 9 bases agree with TRBD1. Germline V gene data show CDR1 as MNHNS and CDR2 as SASEGT. Unmatched junction bases numbered 8, after V lost 0 bases and J lost 11 bases. The CDR3 consists of 16 residues. The CDR3 loop reads CASSEAQGQGYPPLHF. CDR3 nucleotide sequence: TGTGCCAGCAGTGAAGCGCAGGGACAGGGTTATCCACCCCTCCACTTT.

Many counts were recorded for this clonotype. The rearrangement uses TRBV4-1 and TRBJ2-5; D is ambiguous. This CDR3 is 14 amino acids long. Germline lookup yields CDR1 MGHRA and CDR2 YSYEKL. The germline V and J ends were trimmed by 1 base and 7 bases, with 13 bases remaining between them. CDR3 in DNA: TGCGCCAGCAGCCAAGGTGGGGTGGGTGGGACCCAGTACTTC. This sequence encodes CASSQGGVGGTQYF.